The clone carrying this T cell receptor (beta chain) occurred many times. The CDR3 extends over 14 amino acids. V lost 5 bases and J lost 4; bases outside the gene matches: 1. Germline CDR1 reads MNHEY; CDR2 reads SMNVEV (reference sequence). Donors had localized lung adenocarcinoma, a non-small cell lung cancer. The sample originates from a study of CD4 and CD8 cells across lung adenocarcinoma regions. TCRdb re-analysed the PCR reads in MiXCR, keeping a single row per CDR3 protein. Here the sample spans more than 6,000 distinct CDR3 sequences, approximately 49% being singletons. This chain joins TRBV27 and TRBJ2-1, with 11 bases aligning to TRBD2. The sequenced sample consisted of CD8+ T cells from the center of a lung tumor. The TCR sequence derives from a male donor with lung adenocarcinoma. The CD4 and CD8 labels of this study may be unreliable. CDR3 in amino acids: CASSGTSGYNEQFF. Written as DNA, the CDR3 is TGTGCCAGCAGTGGGACTAGCGGTTACAATGAGCAGTTCTTC.